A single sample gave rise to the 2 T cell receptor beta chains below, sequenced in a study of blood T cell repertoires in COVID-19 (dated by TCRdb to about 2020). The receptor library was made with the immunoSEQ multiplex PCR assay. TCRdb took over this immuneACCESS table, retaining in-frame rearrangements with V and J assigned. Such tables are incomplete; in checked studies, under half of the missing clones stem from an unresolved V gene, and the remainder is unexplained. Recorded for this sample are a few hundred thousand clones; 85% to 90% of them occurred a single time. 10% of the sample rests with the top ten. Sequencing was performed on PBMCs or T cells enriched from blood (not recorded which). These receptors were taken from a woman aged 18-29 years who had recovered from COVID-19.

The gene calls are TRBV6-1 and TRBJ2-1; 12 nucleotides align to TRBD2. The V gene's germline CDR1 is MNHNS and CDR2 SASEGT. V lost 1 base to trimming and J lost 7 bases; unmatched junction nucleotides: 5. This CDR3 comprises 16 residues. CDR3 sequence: CASSEVAGLAGNEQFF. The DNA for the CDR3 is TGTGCCAGCAGTGAAGTCGCCGGACTAGCGGGGAATGAGCAGTTCTTC.

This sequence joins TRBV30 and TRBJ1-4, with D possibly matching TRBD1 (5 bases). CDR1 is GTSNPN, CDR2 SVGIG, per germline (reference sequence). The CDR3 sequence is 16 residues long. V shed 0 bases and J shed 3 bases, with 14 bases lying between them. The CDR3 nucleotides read TGTGCCTGGAGTGTACTGGGGGGGAAAGCTAATGAAAAACTGTTTTTT. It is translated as CAWSVLGGKANEKLFF.